This T cell receptor beta chain is from a study of cytomegalovirus exposure and HLA in healthy donors. General study findings and limits: A later analysis found TCR association rates differed by HLA locus, highest for DRB1 and lowest for HLA-C.

There are 15 residues in the CDR3. V lost 3 bases to trimming and J lost 6 bases; unmatched junction nucleotides: 7. Germline CDR1 and CDR2: SGHRS and YFSETQ. The PCR was carried out with 60 Vbeta primers and 13 Jbeta primers. TCRdb's copy holds only in-frame clones and misses some; the assay was immunoSEQ multiplex PCR. There are 150,000 or so clones in the sample; nearly 80% occur only once, and about 13% lies in the top ten. Note on this clone: The antigen remains undetermined.

This chain links TRBV5-1 with TRBJ2-7; 12 positions agree with TRBD1. The source of this sequence is a man aged 25-45 years in good health and CMV-seropositive. Sequenced input: PBMCs. The CDR3 reads CASSSHPGQGAEQYF. CDR3 bases: TGCGCCAGCAGCTCCCATCCGGGACAGGGGGCCGAGCAGTACTTC. Full variable domain (missing parts from reference TRBV5-1 and TRBJ2-7): KAGVTQTPRYLIKTRGQQVTLSCSPISGHRSVSWYQQTPGQGLQFLFEYFSETQRNKGNFPGRFSGRQFSNSRSEMNVSTLELGDSALYLCASSSHPGQGAEQYFGPGTRLTVT.